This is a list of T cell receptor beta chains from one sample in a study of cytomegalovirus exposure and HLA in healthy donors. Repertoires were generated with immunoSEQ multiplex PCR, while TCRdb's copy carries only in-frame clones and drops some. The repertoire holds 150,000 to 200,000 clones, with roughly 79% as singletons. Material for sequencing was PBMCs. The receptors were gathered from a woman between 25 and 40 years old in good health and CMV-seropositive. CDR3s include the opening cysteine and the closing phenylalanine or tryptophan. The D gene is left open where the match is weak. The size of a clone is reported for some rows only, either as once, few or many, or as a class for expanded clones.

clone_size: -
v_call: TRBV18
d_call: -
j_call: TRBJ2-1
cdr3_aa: CASSPGQGLSYGEQFF
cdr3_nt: TGTGCCAGCTCACCAGGCCAGGGTCTGTCCTACGGTGAGCAGTTCTTC

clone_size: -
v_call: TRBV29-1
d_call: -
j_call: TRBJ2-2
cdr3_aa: CSVEDRAIGANTGELFF
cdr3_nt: TGCAGCGTTGAAGACAGGGCGATAGGAGCGAACACCGGGGAGCTGTTTTTT

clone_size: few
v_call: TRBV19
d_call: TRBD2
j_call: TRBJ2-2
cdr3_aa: CASSIGLAGGSNTGELFF
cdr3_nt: TGTGCCAGTAGTATAGGGCTAGCGGGGGGATCGAACACCGGGGAGCTGTTTTTT

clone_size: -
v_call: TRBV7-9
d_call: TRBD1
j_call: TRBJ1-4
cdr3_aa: CASSLFGDRVEKLFF
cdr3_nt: TGTGCCAGCAGCTTATTTGGGGACAGGGTTGAAAAACTGTTTTTT

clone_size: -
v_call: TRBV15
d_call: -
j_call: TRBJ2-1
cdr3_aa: CATSRDRVGSSYNEQFF
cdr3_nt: TGTGCCACCAGCAGGGATCGGGTAGGGAGCTCCTACAATGAGCAGTTCTTC

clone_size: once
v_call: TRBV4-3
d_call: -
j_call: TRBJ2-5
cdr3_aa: CASSQDRSVAETQYF
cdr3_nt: TGCGCCAGCAGCCAAGATCGGAGTGTTGCAGAGACCCAGTACTTC

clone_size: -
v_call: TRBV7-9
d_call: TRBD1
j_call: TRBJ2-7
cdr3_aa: CASSLTTGGHEQYF
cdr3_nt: TGTGCCAGCAGCTTAACGACAGGGGGCCACGAGCAGTACTTC

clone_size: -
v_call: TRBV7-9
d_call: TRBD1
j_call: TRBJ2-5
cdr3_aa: CASSRQGVKETQYF
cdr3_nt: TGTGCCAGCAGCCGACAGGGGGTGAAAGAGACCCAGTACTTC

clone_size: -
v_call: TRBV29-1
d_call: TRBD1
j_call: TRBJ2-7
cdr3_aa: CSVGGGTGADEQYF
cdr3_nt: TGCAGCGTTGGTGGGGGGACAGGGGCGGACGAGCAGTACTTC

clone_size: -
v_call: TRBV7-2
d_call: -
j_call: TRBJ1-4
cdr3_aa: CASSNRGEKLFF
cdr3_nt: TGTGCCAGCAGCAATAGGGGGGAAAAACTGTTTTTT

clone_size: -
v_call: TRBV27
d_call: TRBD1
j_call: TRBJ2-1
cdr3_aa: CASKAYRGTNTNEQFF
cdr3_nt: TGTGCCAGCAAAGCCTACAGGGGCACCAACACGAATGAGCAGTTCTTC

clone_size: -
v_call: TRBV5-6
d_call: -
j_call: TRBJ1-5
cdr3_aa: CASSFPGSNQPQHF
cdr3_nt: TGTGCCAGCAGCTTCCCCGGGAGCAATCAGCCCCAGCATTTT

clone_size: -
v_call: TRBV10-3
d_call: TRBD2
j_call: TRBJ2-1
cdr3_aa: CAISDLTSGDSSYNEQFF
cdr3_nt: TGTGCCATCAGTGATCTGACTAGCGGGGACAGCTCCTACAATGAGCAGTTCTTC

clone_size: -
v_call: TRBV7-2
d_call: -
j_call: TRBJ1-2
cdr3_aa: CASSGGVGGRGYTF
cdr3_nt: TGTGCCAGCAGCGGGGGGGTGGGAGGGCGTGGCTACACCTTC

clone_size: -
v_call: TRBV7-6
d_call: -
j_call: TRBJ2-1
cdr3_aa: CASSPPRGKGSNEQFF
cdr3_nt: TGTGCCAGCAGCCCCCCCCGGGGGAAGGGGTCCAATGAGCAGTTCTTC

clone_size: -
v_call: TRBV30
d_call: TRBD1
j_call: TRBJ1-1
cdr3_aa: CAWSTGETEAFF
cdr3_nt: TGTGCCTGGAGTACAGGGGAGACTGAAGCTTTCTTT

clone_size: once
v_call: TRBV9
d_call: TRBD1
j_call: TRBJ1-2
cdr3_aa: CASSAAGTGIYGYTF
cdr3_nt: TGTGCCAGCAGCGCTGCCGGGACAGGGATTTATGGCTACACCTTC

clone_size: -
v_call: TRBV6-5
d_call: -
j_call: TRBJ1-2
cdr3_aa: CASSYATGFGYGYTF
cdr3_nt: TGTGCCAGCAGTTACGCAACAGGTTTCGGCTATGGCTACACCTTC

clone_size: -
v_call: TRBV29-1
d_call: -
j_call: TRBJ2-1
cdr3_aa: CSVELGPQSQFF
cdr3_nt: TGCAGCGTTGAATTGGGGCCTCAGTCGCAGTTCTTC

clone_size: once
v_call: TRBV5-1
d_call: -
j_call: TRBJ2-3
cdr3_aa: CASSSMTGSTDTQYF
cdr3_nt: TGCGCCAGCAGCTCTATGACAGGTTCCACAGATACGCAGTATTTT

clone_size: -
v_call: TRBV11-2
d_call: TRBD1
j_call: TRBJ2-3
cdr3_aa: CASSPGDRAADTQYF
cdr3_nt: TGTGCCAGCAGCCCCGGGGACAGGGCAGCAGATACGCAGTATTTT

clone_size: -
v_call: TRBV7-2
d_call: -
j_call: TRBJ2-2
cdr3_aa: CASSQKRVIGELFF
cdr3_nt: TGTGCCAGCAGCCAAAAGCGGGTCATCGGGGAGCTGTTTTTT

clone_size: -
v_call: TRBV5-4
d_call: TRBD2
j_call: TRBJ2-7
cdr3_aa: CASSFSISGGQYF
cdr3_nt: TGTGCCAGCAGCTTCAGTATTTCGGGGGGGCAGTACTTC

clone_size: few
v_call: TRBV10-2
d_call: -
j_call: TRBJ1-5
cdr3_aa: CASSESPGNSNQPQHF
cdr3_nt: TGCGCCAGCAGTGAGTCGCCAGGGAATAGCAATCAGCCCCAGCATTTT

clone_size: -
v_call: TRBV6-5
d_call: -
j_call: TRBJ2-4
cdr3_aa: CASSGQDRIQYF
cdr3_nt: TGTGCCAGCAGTGGGCAGGACAGAATTCAGTACTTC

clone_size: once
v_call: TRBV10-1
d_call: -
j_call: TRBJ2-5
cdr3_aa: CASNAAAIFETQYF
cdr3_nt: TGCGCCAGCAACGCGGCGGCAATTTTCGAGACCCAGTACTTC